A single T cell receptor (beta chain) is shown here with its context. The antigen is undetermined. This CDR3 region has 13 residues. Germline trimming cut 5 bases from V and 6 bases from J; bases unmatched to any gene: 3. From germline, CDR1 is SGHAT and CDR2 FQNNGV. The data originate from a study of cytomegalovirus exposure and HLA in healthy donors. Whole-study results and caveats: The study found most TCR sequences rare, yet found some public TCRs in many donors. TCR clusters originating in the first cohort tended to co-occur in the 120 validation repertoires, according to a later analysis. Three of the chains that were CMV-associated were confirmed in vitro to be specific for CMV antigens.

These donors were members of the roughly 110-subject validation cohort, a group separate from the roughly 670-subject first cohort. Some clones are missing from TCRdb's copy, which holds only in-frame ones; the method was immunoSEQ multiplex PCR. This sample has about 160,000 clones, with 95% to 96% found just once. Sequencing input: PBMCs. The sequence was collected from a woman under 30 in good health and CMV-seronegative. The J gene is TRBJ1-2, the V gene TRBV11-2; 10 bases map to TRBD1. Here the CDR3 reads CASSLGQGHGYTF. The CDR3 bases are TGTGCCAGCAGCCTGGGACAGGGGCATGGCTACACCTTC.